These 30 T cell receptor beta chains originate from one sample sequenced in a study of cytotoxic CD8 clonotypes in ibrutinib-treated CLL. TCRdb's copy holds only in-frame clones and misses some; the assay was immunoSEQ multiplex PCR. The sample carries around 140,000 clones, about 84% recorded once. Sequenced material: PBMCs, taken after 36 months of ibrutinib treatment. These receptors came from a human donor with chronic lymphocytic leukemia.

The chain recombines TRBV9 with TRBJ1-1, with D maybe TRBD1 (6 bases). The CDR3 consists of 14 residues. The ends were cut back, 0 bases at V and 4 bases at J, with 10 bases in the middle. Germline CDR1 and CDR2: SGDLS and YYNGEE. DNA of the CDR3: TGTGCCAGCAGCGTAGAAACAGGGATCACTGAAGCTTTCTTT. Translation gives CASSVETGITEAFF.

The rearrangement joins TRBV7-9 to TRBJ2-7; D not certain. This CDR3 region has 11 residues. Between the trimmed V and J ends, which lost 5 bases and 7 bases, there was a span of 9 bases. Germline V gene lookup returns CDR1 SEHNR and CDR2 FQNEAQ (reference sequence). CDR3 in DNA: TGTGCCAGCAGCCCCGCGGAGGAGCAGTACTTC. Protein product: CASSPAEEQYF.

The DNA of the CDR3 is TGTGCCTCTTTGGAGTACGGGGGAAGGGGCGGGGAGCTGTTTTTT. It specifies CASLEYGGRGGELFF. The V gene is TRBV30, the J gene TRBJ2-2; perhaps TRBD2 as D (6 bases). This CDR3 has 15 residues. Germline lookup yields CDR1 GTSNPN and CDR2 SVGIG (reference sequence). Trimming shortened V by 7 bases and J by 7 bases, and 22 bases separated the two germline ends.

This chain joins TRBV7-9 and TRBJ2-7, with D possibly being TRBD1 or TRBD2 (5 bases each). Germline V gene sequence: CDR1 SEHNR, CDR2 FQNEAQ (reference sequence). CDR3 length: 14 amino acids. V was cut by 1 base and J by 3 bases, with 10 bases left in between. The CDR3 nucleotides read TGTGCCAGCAGCTTAGGTCTGGGACGCTACGAGCAGTACTTC. Encoded protein: CASSLGLGRYEQYF.

This sequence joins TRBV5-1 and TRBJ2-7, with TRBD1 as a possible D gene (6 bases). Per germline, CDR1 SGHRS and CDR2 YFSETQ. The CDR3 runs to 14 residues. Trimming took 0 bases from V and 2 from J, leaving 9 bases between them. As DNA, the CDR3 is TGCGCCAGCAGCTTGGCACAGGGTACCTACGAGCAGTACTTC. It encodes CASSLAQGTYEQYF.

This chain uses TRBV7-9 with TRBJ2-5; 7 nucleotides line up with TRBD2. Germline CDR1 SEHNR, CDR2 FQNEAQ (reference sequence). V lost 4 bases and J lost 5; bases outside the gene matches: 7. The CDR3 covers 14 residues. The CDR3 DNA is TGTGCCAGCAGCTCCGATCCTAGCGGCGAGACCCAGTACTTC. This encodes CASSSDPSGETQYF.

The chain is built from TRBV19 and TRBJ2-7, with no clear D. Trimming took 3 bases from V and 5 from J, leaving 17 bases between them. The CDR3 has 15 amino acids. In germline, CDR1 is LNHDA, CDR2 SQIVND (reference sequence). CDR3 in DNA: TGTGCCAGTAGTATCTTAGCACCCGGTTTGGACGAGCAGTACTTC. It yields the protein CASSILAPGLDEQYF.

The chain recombines TRBV19 with TRBJ2-7, with a tentative D call TRBD2 (6 bases). The CDR3 covers 13 residues. Germline CDR1 and CDR2: LNHDA and SQIVND (reference sequence). V was trimmed by 6 bases and J by 5 bases, leaving 14 bases between them. The CDR3 DNA sequence: TGTGCCAGTAGCCCTGCGGGGTCACACGAGCAGTACTTC. Translated, it gives CASSPAGSHEQYF.

The V gene is TRBV19, the J gene TRBJ2-1, with 10 positions matching TRBD1. Per germline, CDR1 LNHDA and CDR2 SQIVND (reference sequence). The CDR3 has 15 amino acids. The V gene end was trimmed by 4 bases and the J gene end by 6 bases; junction bases not matched to a gene: 6. The CDR3 spells CASSTRGQGFNEQFF. The CDR3 DNA is TGTGCCAGTAGTACCCGGGGACAGGGGTTCAATGAGCAGTTCTTC.

The rearrangement links TRBV2 to TRBJ1-1, with 7 bases lining up with TRBD1. The CDR3 contains 13 residues. Unmatched junction bases numbered 9, after V lost 6 bases and J lost 8 bases. Germline V gene data show CDR1 as SNHLY and CDR2 as FYNNEI. This chain's CDR3 is CASRKTGAGEAFF. The DNA of the CDR3 is TGTGCCAGCAGGAAAACAGGGGCCGGGGAAGCTTTCTTT.

V usage is TRBV5-1 and J usage is TRBJ2-5; TRBD2 is a possible D gene (7 bases). This CDR3 contains 14 residues. V lost 6 bases and J lost 4, with 16 bases in between. Per germline, CDR1 SGHRS and CDR2 YFSETQ. This chain's CDR3 is CASTPGGGGETQYF. The CDR3 DNA reads as TGCGCCAGCACCCCTGGGGGAGGGGGAGAGACCCAGTACTTC.

The chain uses TRBV18 and TRBJ1-1, with D uncertain. The CDR3 sequence is 12 residues long. The germline V and J ends were trimmed by 2 bases and 8 bases, with 9 bases remaining between them. Per the germline V gene, CDR1 is KGHSH and CDR2 is LQKENI. CDR3 in DNA: TGTGCCAGCTCACCATACCAAGGGGAAGCTTTCTTT. Translation gives CASSPYQGEAFF.

V and J are TRBV27 and TRBJ2-3, with a weak D call TRBD2 (5 bases). This CDR3 comprises 15 residues. CDR1 and CDR2 from the germline V gene are MNHEY and SMNVEV (reference sequence). V lost 5 bases and J 5 bases, leaving 17 bases between the germline ends. This CDR3 reads CASSRTITSVDTQYF. CDR3 DNA: TGTGCCAGCAGTAGGACGATAACTAGTGTAGATACGCAGTATTTT.

The CDR3 spells CASSQLSSGGAPDTQYF. The CDR3 DNA reads TGTGCCAGCAGCCAGCTATCTAGCGGGGGGGCACCAGATACGCAGTATTTT. This chain joins TRBV14 and TRBJ2-3; 12 bases are shared with TRBD2. The CDR3 is made up of 17 amino acids. Per germline, CDR1 SGHDN and CDR2 FVKESK. Unmatched junction bases numbered 8, after V lost 3 bases and J lost 4 bases.

The genes are TRBV7-2 and TRBJ2-7; D is undetermined. CDR3 length equals 12 residues. Germline V lookup: CDR1 SGHTA, CDR2 FQGNSA. Trimming left V 5 bases short and J 9 bases short, with 14 bases between. The CDR3 DNA reads TGTGCCAGCAGCCCCGCCGGGTTGGCGCAGTACTTC. Encoded protein: CASSPAGLAQYF.

This clone has only a few counts. Within the sample, other DNA sequences also encode this same CDR3. The rearrangement links TRBV20-1 to TRBJ2-1; no firm D call. CDR3 length: 10 residues. Germline CDR1 is DFQATT and CDR2 is SNEGSKA (reference sequence). The V and J ends lost 4 bases and 6 bases respectively, with 4 bases between them. CDR3 in DNA: TGCAGTGCTAAGGGCAATGAGCAGTTCTTC. Amino acid sequence: CSAKGNEQFF.

V and J are TRBV6-5 and TRBJ2-7; 7 bases align to TRBD1. The CDR3 is 14 amino acids. Germline V CDR1 and CDR2: MNHEY, SVGAGI. V was pared by 8 bases and J by 3 bases, with 10 bases of the junction left unmatched. CDR3: CASANWDRIYEQYF. The CDR3 DNA reads as TGTGCCAGCGCAAACTGGGACAGAATCTACGAGCAGTACTTC.

This sequence joins TRBV12-5 and TRBJ1-1, with TRBD1 as a possible D gene (5 bases). Germline V gene lookup returns CDR1 LGHNT and CDR2 FRNRAP. The CDR3 covers 13 residues. Trimming removed 7 bases from V and 6 bases from J, with 15 bases in between. The CDR3 region is CASARGVVSEAFF. Written as DNA, the CDR3 is TGTGCTAGTGCCCGAGGGGTGGTCTCTGAAGCTTTCTTT.

The gene calls are TRBV5-1 and TRBJ2-3; 7 positions agree with TRBD2. Germline lookup yields CDR1 SGHRS and CDR2 YFSETQ. Unmatched junction bases numbered 5, after V lost 0 bases and J lost 1 base. The CDR3 is 16 amino acids. The CDR3 spells CASSLDGLAGTDTQYF. CDR3 coding DNA: TGCGCCAGCAGCTTGGATGGGCTAGCGGGCACAGATACGCAGTATTTT. The full variable domain, with the rest looked up from reference TRBV5-1 and TRBJ2-3, is KAGVTQTPRYLIKTRGQQVTLSCSPISGHRSVSWYQQTPGQGLQFLFEYFSETQRNKGNFPGRFSGRQFSNSRSEMNVSTLELGDSALYLCASSLDGLAGTDTQYFGPGTRLTVL.

V is TRBV12-5 and J is TRBJ1-3; no definite D call. Germline loops: CDR1 LGHNT, CDR2 FRNRAP. The germline V and J ends were trimmed by 2 bases and 2 bases, with 10 bases remaining between them. The CDR3 spans 15 residues. In nucleotides, the CDR3 is TGTGCTAGTGGTTTGCCCCAGTGGACTGGAAACACCATATATTTT. This codes for CASGLPQWTGNTIYF.

The rearrangement uses TRBV9 and TRBJ2-7, with no clear D. CDR1 SGDLS and CDR2 YYNGEE come from the germline V gene. The CDR3 has 14 amino acids. Trimming stripped 2 bases from V and 3 bases from J, with 12 bases between. The CDR3 DNA reads TGTGCCAGCAGCGTTTTACCAACCCGCTACGAGCAGTACTTC. Protein: CASSVLPTRYEQYF.

The rearrangement uses TRBV5-1 and TRBJ2-5; possibly TRBD2 for D (5 bases). Trimming removed 2 bases at V and 5 bases at J, with 13 bases between. This CDR3 comprises 14 residues. Germline CDR1 and CDR2: SGHRS and YFSETQ. The CDR3 DNA is TGCGCCAGCAGCTTTTCGCGGGTCGGCGAGACCCAGTACTTC. This encodes CASSFSRVGETQYF.

The chain recombines TRBV7-9 with TRBJ2-5, with D tentatively TRBD2 (7 bases). The V and J ends lost 5 bases and 7 bases respectively, with 23 bases between them. The V gene's germline CDR1 is SEHNR and CDR2 FQNEAQ (reference sequence). This CDR3 region has 16 residues. CDR3 coding DNA: TGTGCCAGCAGCCCAAAGGGGGGGGGACGCCAGTGGACCCAGTACTTC. This gives the protein CASSPKGGGRQWTQYF.

This chain joins TRBV9 and TRBJ2-3, with 8 bases matching TRBD1. Germline-derived CDR1 and CDR2 are SGDLS and YYNGEE. This CDR3 has 16 amino acids. The V segment lost 0 bases and the J segment 0 bases; nucleotides outside the gene matches: 3. The CDR3 nucleotides are TGTGCCAGCAGCGTAGGGGGGGACAGGAGCACAGATACGCAGTATTTT. This encodes CASSVGGDRSTDTQYF.

This clone has ten or more counts. CDR3 amino acids: CASSAKKGSNKNIQYF. The DNA of the CDR3 is TGTGCCAGCAGTGCCAAGAAGGGGTCGAACAAAAACATTCAGTACTTC. This chain links TRBV6-1 with TRBJ2-4; D may be TRBD1 (5 bases). Per germline, CDR1 MNHNS and CDR2 SASEGT. CDR3 length equals 16 residues. The V gene lost 4 bases and the J gene lost 3 bases, with 16 bases spanning the gap.

This chain joins TRBV7-9 and TRBJ1-1, with TRBD1 identical over 9 bases. This CDR3 comprises 17 residues. J lost 5 bases, V lost 3 bases, and 13 bases had no gene match. Germline V lookup: CDR1 SEHNR, CDR2 FQNEAQ (reference sequence). CDR3 sequence (DNA): TGTGCCAGCAGCTTGAACAGGGGGCGCGCCCCGCGGACTGAAGCTTTCTTT. Translated, it gives CASSLNRGRAPRTEAFF.

The chain combines TRBV6-5 with TRBJ1-2; no clear D gene. Germline-derived CDR1 and CDR2 are MNHEY and SVGAGI. V was pared by 5 bases and J by 4 bases, with 5 bases between. CDR3 length: 11 residues. For the CDR3, the DNA is TGTGCCAGCAGTCTTGGCTATGGCTACACCTTC. Translating gives CASSLGYGYTF.

The DNA for the CDR3 is TGTGCCAGCAGTTTCCGACAGGGGAACAATCAGCCCCAGCATTTT. As protein: CASSFRQGNNQPQHF. The genes are TRBV28 and TRBJ1-5; the match to TRBD1 covers 8 bases. The trim removed 3 bases at V and 3 bases at J, leaving 4 bases unmatched. Germline CDR1 reads MDHEN; CDR2 reads SYDVKM. The CDR3 has 15 residues.

This clone was detected a few times. The genes are TRBV28 and TRBJ2-7, with a possible D match to TRBD1 (5 bases). V was shortened by 6 bases and J by 3 bases, with 9 bases between the two germline ends. CDR3 length: 12 residues. CDR1 is MDHEN, CDR2 SYDVKM, per germline. CDR3 in DNA: TGTGCCAGCAGCCTAGACAGCTACGAGCAGTACTTC. It encodes CASSLDSYEQYF. The complete variable domain, with remaining parts taken from reference TRBV28 and TRBJ2-7, reads DVKVTQSSRYLVKRTGEKVFLECVQDMDHENMFWYRQDPGLGLRLIYFSYDVKMKEKGDIPEGYSVSREKKERFSLILESASTNQTSMYLCASSLDSYEQYFGPGTRLTVT.

Notes on this clone: An end of the junction differs from the germline gene, which may be a read error. The rearrangement joins TRBV5-4 to TRBJ1-2; perhaps TRBD1 as D (6 bases). Per germline, CDR1 SGHNT and CDR2 YYREEE (reference sequence). This CDR3 comprises 10 residues. The CDR3 region has the DNA TGTGCCAGCAGCTTGGGACAGGCGATTTTC. Residues: CASSLGQAIF. Drawing the rest from reference TRBV5-4 and TRBJ1-2, the complete variable domain is ETGVTQSPTHLIKTRGQQVTLRCSSQSGHNTVSWYQQALGQGPQFIFQYYREEENGRGNFPPRFSGLQFPNYSSELNVNALELDDSALYLCASSLGQAIFGSGTRLTVV.